Each of the 24 T cell receptor beta chains below was sequenced from the same sample in a study of shared clonotypes between healthy human individuals (dated by TCRdb to the early 2020s). CD8 naive samples were obtained by positive selection for CCR7 among CD45RO-negative cells, yielding a CD45RA+CCR7+ population from which TemRA cells were excluded. The library relied on the immunoSEQ multiplex PCR assay. What TCRdb holds here is the immuneACCESS table cut down to in-frame rearrangements. Part of the clones is not present; checked against another copy, under half of the missing clones reflect an unresolved V gene, and the others are unexplained. Present in this sample are 1.5 million to 2.5 million clones, about 95% of which were seen just once. Approximately 1.2% of the sample is held by the ten biggest clonotypes. Sequencing input: naive CD8+ T cells sorted from blood. The sample's cell subset or site label, decoded: CD45RA+CCR7+. The receptors originated from a man between 18 and 29 years old in good health.

The gene calls are TRBV6-1 and TRBJ1-1; 7 bases map to TRBD1. V was pared by 2 bases and J by 8 bases, with 5 bases of the junction left unmatched. Germline V gene data show CDR1 as MNHNS and CDR2 as SASEGT. This CDR3 spans 13 amino acids. The CDR3 coding sequence is TGTGCCAGCAGTGAATATGGGGGACAGGAAGCTTTCTTT. Protein sequence: CASSEYGGQEAFF.

A remark on this clone: The sample contains more than one DNA sequence encoding this CDR3. CDR3 in amino acids: CSVRVNTEAFF. The CDR3 DNA sequence: TGCAGCGTTCGCGTAAACACTGAAGCTTTCTTT. The chain recombines TRBV29-1 with TRBJ1-1; D is undetermined. With 5 bases removed from V and 2 bases from J, the gap between germline ends came to 6 bases. Per germline, CDR1 SQVTM and CDR2 ANQGSEA. This CDR3 spans 11 amino acids.

The chain is built from TRBV13 and TRBJ2-3, with 9 positions matching TRBD2. This CDR3 spans 14 amino acids. Germline V gene lookup returns CDR1 PRHDT and CDR2 FYEKMQ (reference sequence). The junction had 4 bases not matched to a gene; V was cut back by 5 bases and J by 4 bases. DNA for the CDR3: TGTGCCAGCAGCAATAGCGGGGGAGCAGATACGCAGTATTTT. Translating gives CASSNSGGADTQYF.

The CDR3 DNA reads TGTGCCAGTAGTATGGGGACAGCCAACACTGAAGCTTTCTTT. Translating gives CASSMGTANTEAFF. V is TRBV19 and J is TRBJ1-1, with 7 bases fitting TRBD1. Germline assignment: CDR1 LNHDA and CDR2 SQIVND (reference sequence). V was clipped by 3 bases and J by 2 bases; unmatched bases: 3. The length of the CDR3 is 14 residues.

This clone was detected only once. This specimen includes other DNA sequences encoding the same CDR3. The V gene is TRBV5-4, the J gene TRBJ2-7; a possible D gene is TRBD2 (5 bases). V lost 0 bases to trimming and J lost 7 bases, with 5 bases between them. Germline V gene sequence: CDR1 SGHNT, CDR2 YYREEE (reference sequence). The CDR3 is made up of 11 amino acids. CDR3 loop: CASSLGGEQYF. The CDR3 nucleotides are TGTGCCAGCAGCTTGGGCGGGGAGCAGTACTTC. The whole variable domain, filled in from reference TRBV5-4 and TRBJ2-7, reads ETGVTQSPTHLIKTRGQQVTLRCSSQSGHNTVSWYQQALGQGPQFIFQYYREEENGRGNFPPRFSGLQFPNYSSELNVNALELDDSALYLCASSLGGEQYFGPGTRLTVT.

In regard to this clone: Distinct nucleotide sequences in the sample also encode this CDR3. This chain's CDR3 is CASSQTSGSSYEQYF. The DNA of the CDR3 is TGCGCCAGCAGCCAGACTAGCGGGAGCTCCTACGAGCAGTACTTC. The rearrangement links TRBV4-1 to TRBJ2-7; 12 bases are a match to TRBD2. Germline V lookup: CDR1 MGHRA, CDR2 YSYEKL. This CDR3 has 15 residues. J lost 0 bases, V lost 3 bases, and 0 bases had no gene match.

On this clone itself: In the same sample, other DNA sequences code for this CDR3. V is TRBV4-1 and J is TRBJ1-2; no definite D call. Looked up from germline, CDR1 is MGHRA and CDR2 is YSYEKL. V was trimmed by 3 bases and J by 3 bases, leaving 8 bases between them. The CDR3 loop spans 13 amino acids. The CDR3 loop is CASSQDRDYGYTF. In DNA form, the CDR3 reads TGCGCCAGCAGCCAGGACCGGGACTATGGCTACACCTTC.

The chain combines TRBV7-2 with TRBJ2-7, with TRBD2 matching over 11 bases. J gave up 0 bases and V 3 bases, and 4 bases lay outside the gene matches. Germline V lookup: CDR1 SGHTA, CDR2 FQGNSA. This CDR3 region has 16 residues. The CDR3 nucleotides are TGTGCCAGCAGCTTTAACGGACTAGCGGGCTCCTACGAGCAGTACTTC. This encodes CASSFNGLAGSYEQYF. The variable domain in full, with the rest retrieved from reference TRBV7-2 and TRBJ2-7, is GAGVSQSPSNKVTEKGKDVELRCDPISGHTALYWYRQSLGQGLEFLIYFQGNSAPDKSGLPSDRFSAERTGGSVSTLTIQRTQQEDSAVYLCASSFNGLAGSYEQYFGPGTRLTVT.

This clone was seen just once. The rearrangement uses TRBV11-3 and TRBJ2-5, with unresolved D. V lost 1 base and J lost 5, with 8 bases in between. The CDR3 has 13 amino acids. Germline loops: CDR1 SGHNT, CDR2 YENEEA. The DNA of the CDR3 is TGTGCCAGCAGCTTAGCGTTCGGGGAGACCCAGTACTTC. Its translation is CASSLAFGETQYF.

This rearrangement joins TRBV5-6 to TRBJ2-7, with TRBD2 identical over 7 bases. V gave up 2 bases and J gave up 6 bases; unmatched junction bases: 5. The CDR3 has 13 amino acids. CDR1 is SGHDT, CDR2 YYEEEE, per germline. The CDR3, as DNA: TGTGCCAGCAGCTTCGGGACTAATCCCGAGCAGTACTTC. Its protein product is CASSFGTNPEQYF.

The J gene is TRBJ2-7, the V gene TRBV4-1; maybe TRBD1 (6 bases). The length of the CDR3 is 13 residues. The V end was cut by 4 bases, the J end by 3 bases, with 10 bases between. Germline CDR1 and CDR2: MGHRA and YSYEKL. The CDR3 reads CASSRVQGYEQYF. The CDR3 nucleotides read TGCGCCAGCAGCCGGGTACAGGGCTACGAGCAGTACTTC.

The chain joins TRBV7-9 to TRBJ2-7; D gene ambiguous. Trimming left V 4 bases short and J 0 bases short, with 4 bases between. Germline CDR1 SEHNR, CDR2 FQNEAQ (reference sequence). The CDR3 extends over 12 amino acids. DNA for the CDR3: TGTGCCAGCAGCTCCCACTCCTACGAGCAGTACTTC. Protein: CASSSHSYEQYF.

The V gene is TRBV7-9, the J gene TRBJ1-2; D possibly corresponds to TRBD1 (5 bases). Germline CDR1 is SEHNR and CDR2 is FQNEAQ (reference sequence). Trimming pared 2 bases from V and 8 bases from J, leaving 21 bases between. The CDR3 has 16 residues. The CDR3 loop reads CASSLRKDIPVRGYTF. The CDR3 DNA sequence: TGTGCCAGCAGCTTAAGGAAGGACATCCCGGTTCGGGGCTACACCTTC.

The chain links TRBV4-1 to TRBJ2-2; 8 bases agree with TRBD1. The ends lost 0 bases at V and 1 base at J; junction bases unmatched: 7. Per germline, CDR1 MGHRA and CDR2 YSYEKL. The CDR3 consists of 18 residues. CDR3 sequence reads: CASSQDPQGAGNTGELFF. The CDR3 region has the DNA TGCGCCAGCAGCCAAGACCCCCAGGGGGCTGGGAACACCGGGGAGCTGTTTTTT.

A note on this clone: In the same sample, other DNA sequences code for this CDR3. The chain combines TRBV6-1 with TRBJ1-3, with unresolved D. Trimming stripped 3 bases from V and 0 bases from J, with 9 bases between. This CDR3 comprises 15 residues. Germline-derived CDR1 and CDR2 are MNHNS and SASEGT. In DNA form, the CDR3 reads TGTGCCAGCAGTGAGGACGGGAGCTCTGGAAACACCATATATTTT. Translated: CASSEDGSSGNTIYF.

This clone was seen a single time. The rearrangement links TRBV28 to TRBJ2-7; possibly TRBD2 for D (6 bases). V was shortened by 5 bases and J by 3 bases, with 11 bases between the two germline ends. The CDR3 sequence is 13 residues long. Germline CDR1 and CDR2: MDHEN and SYDVKM. The CDR3 region is CASSPAGHYEQYF. The DNA for the CDR3 is TGTGCCAGCAGTCCCGCGGGGCACTACGAGCAGTACTTC.

The V and J genes are TRBV27 and TRBJ2-3, with D perhaps given as TRBD1 or TRBD2 (5 bases each). The CDR3 runs to 14 residues. Trimming removed 3 bases from V and 0 bases from J, with 7 bases in between. The V gene's germline CDR1 is MNHEY and CDR2 SMNVEV (reference sequence). This CDR3 is CASSFWGSTDTQYF. The CDR3 region has the DNA TGTGCCAGCAGTTTTTGGGGGAGCACAGATACGCAGTATTTT.

V and J are TRBV28 and TRBJ2-1, with D uncertain. Germline lookup yields CDR1 MDHEN and CDR2 SYDVKM. The CDR3 covers 12 residues. The V end was cut by 3 bases, the J end by 13 bases, with 13 bases between. The CDR3 DNA is TGTGCCAGCAGTTTTTCTTATTTGTTACAGTTCTTC. Its translation: CASSFSYLLQFF.

The chain uses TRBV7-6 and TRBJ2-7, with D perhaps matching TRBD1 (6 bases). V was shortened by 0 bases and J by 2 bases, with 8 bases between the two germline ends. CDR1 and CDR2 (germline): SGHVS, FNYEAQ. CDR3 length: 14 amino acids. The CDR3 reads CASSLAGHAYEQYF. CDR3 in DNA: TGTGCCAGCAGCTTAGCGGGACACGCCTACGAGCAGTACTTC.

The chain employs TRBV5-1 and TRBJ1-2; no definite D call. The CDR3 has 17 residues. V shed 4 bases and J shed 2 bases, with 21 bases lying between them. Germline V gene data show CDR1 as SGHRS and CDR2 as YFSETQ. The CDR3 here is CASSLHHNTEVNYGYTF. In DNA, the CDR3 is TGCGCCAGCAGCCTGCACCACAACACGGAAGTCAACTATGGCTACACCTTC.

V gene TRBV11-2 combines with J gene TRBJ2-1, with 8 bases identical to TRBD2. From germline, CDR1 is SGHAT and CDR2 FQNNGV. The V and J ends lost 1 base and 7 bases, in that order; junction bases with no gene match: 9. The CDR3 covers 16 residues. DNA of the CDR3: TGTGCCAGCAGCTTAGGGCCAGCGGGAGTCAGGAATGAGCAGTTCTTC. It translates to CASSLGPAGVRNEQFF.

This chain connects TRBV6-1 to TRBJ2-7; tentatively, D is TRBD2 (5 bases). This CDR3 has 14 residues. Trimming removed 2 bases from V and 4 bases from J, with 12 bases in between. Germline assignment: CDR1 MNHNS and CDR2 SASEGT. DNA of the CDR3: TGTGCCAGCAGTGAATTTGACGGAGGATACGAGCAGTACTTC. This encodes CASSEFDGGYEQYF.

J is TRBJ2-3 and V is TRBV27; weak D call: TRBD2 (5 bases). V was cut by 10 bases and J by 5 bases, with 19 bases left in between. This CDR3 spans 14 amino acids. The germline V gene encodes CDR1 MNHEY and CDR2 SMNVEV (reference sequence). CDR3 in amino acids: CATLAMGSQDTQYF. The CDR3 DNA reads TGTGCCACCTTAGCTATGGGGAGTCAAGATACGCAGTATTTT.

The rearrangement links TRBV11-2 to TRBJ2-4; D remains unclear. Germline CDR1 and CDR2: SGHAT and FQNNGV. The V gene lost 4 bases and the J gene lost 6 bases, with 7 bases spanning the gap. The CDR3 has 12 residues. CDR3 loop: CASSSDSNIQYF. CDR3 sequence (DNA): TGTGCCAGCAGCTCCGACTCAAACATTCAGTACTTC. The full variable domain, rest sourced from reference TRBV11-2 and TRBJ2-4, is EAGVAQSPRYKIIEKRQSVAFWCNPISGHATLYWYQQILGQGPKLLIQFQNNGVVDDSQLPKDRFSAERLKGVDSTLKIQPAKLEDSAVYLCASSSDSNIQYFGAGTRLSVL.